A single sample gave rise to the 14 T cell receptor beta chains below, sequenced in a study of T-cell reconstitution after alpha-beta-depleted transplantation in children. During its preparation, the TCRbeta library received unique molecular identifiers. TCRdb analysed the PCR reads with MiXCR anew, one entry per CDR3 protein. The sample has 98,000 or so distinct CDR3 sequences, under 25% seen once. The sequences come from PBMCs, collected before TCRalphabeta/CD19-depleted stem cell transplant. Receptor source: a boy aged 2 to 10 with acute lymphoblastic leukemia, due to receive a stem cell transplant.

The chain links TRBV29-1 to TRBJ1-1; no definite D call. Germline V gives CDR1 SQVTM, CDR2 ANQGSEA. V shed 4 bases and J shed 2 bases, with 11 bases lying between them. The CDR3 spans 13 residues. The CDR3 reads CSVGTTPNTEAFF. The CDR3 nucleotides read TGCAGCGTTGGGACCACTCCAAACACTGAAGCTTTCTTT.

This clonotype has a handful of counts. The chain joins TRBV28 to TRBJ2-1; 8 positions match TRBD1. J gave up 2 bases and V 7 bases, and 7 bases lay outside the gene matches. There are 15 residues in the CDR3. Germline-derived CDR1 and CDR2 are MDHEN and SYDVKM. Written as DNA, the CDR3 is TGTGCCAGCACCCCGACAGGGGTTACCTACAATGAGCAGTTCTTC. Amino acid sequence: CASTPTGVTYNEQFF.

This clonotype was observed a few times. This chain connects TRBV6-1 to TRBJ1-1; 7 bases are shared with TRBD1. Germline lookup yields CDR1 MNHNS and CDR2 SASEGT. The CDR3 consists of 14 residues. The ends lost 6 bases at V and 3 bases at J; junction bases unmatched: 7. CDR3 sequence reads: CASRTQGGYTEAFF. CDR3 nucleotides: TGTGCCAGCAGAACTCAGGGGGGTTACACTGAAGCTTTCTTT.

The chain combines TRBV6-5 with TRBJ1-1; 8 bases are shared with TRBD1. The J segment lost 4 bases and the V segment lost 1 base, leaving 8 bases of the junction unmatched. Germline CDR1 is MNHEY and CDR2 is SVGAGI. This CDR3 contains 16 residues. Written as DNA, the CDR3 is TGTGCCAGCAGTTACTTCGGACAGGGAGTTGGCACTGAAGCTTTCTTT. Protein product: CASSYFGQGVGTEAFF.

At least ten counts were recorded for this clonotype. V gene TRBV7-3 combines with J gene TRBJ2-5; D unclear. Looked up from germline, CDR1 is SGHTA and CDR2 is FQGTGA. CDR3 length equals 13 residues. Between the trimmed V and J ends, which lost 4 bases and 4 bases, there was a span of 10 bases. The CDR3 is CASSSVRGETQYF. The DNA of the CDR3 is TGTGCCAGCAGCTCCGTGAGAGGAGAGACCCAGTACTTC.

The V gene is TRBV20-1, the J gene TRBJ2-1; D possibly corresponds to TRBD2 (5 bases). CDR1 is DFQATT, CDR2 SNEGSKA, per germline (reference sequence). The CDR3 extends over 14 amino acids. Trimming took off 0 bases at V and 9 bases at J, with 15 bases between the two ends. The chain's CDR3 is CSARDKGLAGEQFF. CDR3 in DNA: TGCAGTGCTAGAGATAAAGGGCTAGCTGGTGAGCAGTTCTTC.

The chain has TRBV28 and TRBJ2-7; 15 bases map to TRBD2. The CDR3 contains 16 residues. The V and J ends lost 4 bases and 4 bases, in that order; junction bases with no gene match: 5. CDR1 and CDR2 (germline): MDHEN, SYDVKM. Here the CDR3 reads CASSSGTSGGRYEQYF. Here the CDR3 DNA reads TGTGCCAGCAGTTCCGGGACTAGCGGGGGGCGGTACGAGCAGTACTTC.

At least ten counts were recorded for this clonotype. The rearrangement links TRBV28 to TRBJ1-6, with 7 bases aligning to TRBD1. After removal of 7 bases from V and 7 bases from J, the junction contained 7 bases not matched to a gene. The length of the CDR3 is 14 residues. CDR1 MDHEN and CDR2 SYDVKM come from the germline V gene. CDR3 protein: CASTTGQKNSPLHF. In nucleotides, the CDR3 is TGTGCCAGCACCACGGGACAGAAAAATTCACCCCTCCACTTT.

There are many counts of this clonotype. V is TRBV4-1 and J is TRBJ2-1; 7 nucleotides line up with TRBD1. Trimming removed 0 bases from V and 8 bases from J; junction bases left unmatched: 10. Per the germline V gene, CDR1 is MGHRA and CDR2 is YSYEKL. CDR3 size: 16 residues. In DNA, the CDR3 is TGCGCCAGCAGCCAAGATGGCCAGGGGGTTTACGATGAGCAGTTCTTC. Amino acid sequence: CASSQDGQGVYDEQFF.

This clonotype was observed at least ten times. V gene TRBV7-2 combines with J gene TRBJ1-6; D remains unclear. The CDR3 length is 12 residues. Deletions cut 3 bases from V and 6 bases from J, with 3 bases between. Germline V lookup: CDR1 SGHTA, CDR2 FQGNSA. The CDR3 protein is CASSFANSPLHF. The CDR3 DNA sequence: TGTGCCAGCAGCTTCGCTAATTCACCCCTCCACTTT.

The chain has TRBV4-2 and TRBJ1-4, with a weak D call TRBD1 (5 bases). This CDR3 contains 17 residues. Germline-derived CDR1 and CDR2 are LGHNA and YNFKEQ. V shed 1 base and J shed 4 bases, with 16 bases lying between them. For the CDR3, the DNA is TGTGCCAGCAGCCAAGGAGTTTCGGGCAGGGATAATGAAAAACTGTTTTTT. Encoded protein: CASSQGVSGRDNEKLFF.

This clonotype was picked up a small number of times. The V and J genes are TRBV20-1 and TRBJ2-3; maybe TRBD2 (6 bases). This CDR3 is built from 15 residues. Germline-derived CDR1 and CDR2 are DFQATT and SNEGSKA (reference sequence). V lost 6 bases and J lost 1, with 17 bases in between. In DNA, the CDR3 is TGCAGTGCCCACTTCAGGCGACTAGGCACAGATACGCAGTATTTT. Protein sequence: CSAHFRRLGTDTQYF.

V usage is TRBV18 and J usage is TRBJ2-7, with D possibly TRBD1 on 6 matching bases. Germline CDR1 KGHSH, CDR2 LQKENI. This CDR3 comprises 13 residues. Between the trimmed V and J ends, which lost 5 bases and 2 bases, there was a span of 10 bases. CDR3 amino acids: CASSKGTTYEQYF. CDR3 nucleotides: TGTGCCAGCTCAAAGGGGACAACCTACGAGCAGTACTTC.

The chain is built from TRBV28 and TRBJ1-2; D perhaps matches TRBD1 (5 bases). V dropped 5 bases and J dropped 0 bases, with 13 bases sitting between them. The length of the CDR3 is 15 residues. Germline CDR1 and CDR2: MDHEN and SYDVKM. The CDR3 region has the DNA TGTGCCAGCAGTCCCCATACAGGTTCTAACTATGGCTACACCTTC. Translation gives CASSPHTGSNYGYTF.